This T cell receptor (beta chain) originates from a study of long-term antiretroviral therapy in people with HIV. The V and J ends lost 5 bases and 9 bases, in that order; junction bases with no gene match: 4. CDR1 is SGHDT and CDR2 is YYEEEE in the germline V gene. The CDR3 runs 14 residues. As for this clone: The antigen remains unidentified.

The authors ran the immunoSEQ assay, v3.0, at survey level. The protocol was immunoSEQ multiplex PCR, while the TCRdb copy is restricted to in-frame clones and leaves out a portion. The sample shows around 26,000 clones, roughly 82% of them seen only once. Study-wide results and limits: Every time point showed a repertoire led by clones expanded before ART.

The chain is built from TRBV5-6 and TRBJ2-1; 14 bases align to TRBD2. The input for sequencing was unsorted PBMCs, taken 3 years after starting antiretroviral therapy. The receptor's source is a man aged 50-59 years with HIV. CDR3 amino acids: CASRGLAGDGEQFF. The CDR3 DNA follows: TGTGCCAGCAGGGGACTAGCGGGAGATGGTGAGCAGTTCTTC. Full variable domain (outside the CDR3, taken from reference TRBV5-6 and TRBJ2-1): DAGVTQSPTHLIKTRGQQVTLRCSPKSGHDTVSWYQQALGQGPQFIFQYYEEEERQRGNFPDRFSGHQFPNYSSELNVNALLLGDSALYLCASRGLAGDGEQFFGPGTRLTVL.